The rows below give T cell receptor beta chains drawn from one sample of a study of regulatory T cells in long-lasting Graves disease. TCRdb called the multiplex PCR reads again in MiXCR, with one record for every CDR3 protein. Of 350,000 to 500,000 distinct CDR3 sequences listed, approximately 15% are singletons. These same records also appear under a second study, on T cells in Graves' hyperthyroidism and ophthalmopathy.

Source: peripheral blood mononuclear cells (PBMCs), taken at new diagnosis, from a patient treated with antithyroid drugs. The receptors stem from a woman in her forties or fifties with Graves disease. Each CDR3 is given with its conserved first and last residue. The D gene is left open where the match is weak. Not every row has a clone size; where given, it reads once, few, many or a size class.

size: few; V: TRBV6-9; D: .; J: TRBJ1-1; DNA: TGTGCCAGCAGTTACACCGCGAACACTGAAGCTTTCTTT; CDR3: CASSYTANTEAFF
size: many; V: TRBV2; D: .; J: TRBJ2-7; DNA: TGTGCCAGCAGTGATGCAAGGCTAGTAGTAAAGGACGAGCAGTACTTC; CDR3: CASSDARLVVKDEQYF
size: many; V: TRBV3-1; D: TRBD2; J: TRBJ2-5; DNA: TGTGCCAGCAGACCGGGAGGCCCTCAAGAGACCCAGTACTTC; CDR3: CASRPGGPQETQYF
size: many; V: TRBV11-2; D: .; J: TRBJ1-2; DNA: TGTGCCAGCAGCTTGGGGGTTTTCTCAAACTATGGCTACACCTTC; CDR3: CASSLGVFSNYGYTF
size: many; V: TRBV3-1; D: .; J: TRBJ1-2; DNA: TGTGCCAGCGGACCGGGTGGGGGCTACACCTTC; CDR3: CASGPGGGYTF
size: many; V: TRBV28; D: .; J: TRBJ1-4; DNA: TGTGCCAGCAGTGCCTCCCAGGGAGTGAATGAAAAACTGTTTTTT; CDR3: CASSASQGVNEKLFF
size: few; V: TRBV5-1; D: .; J: TRBJ2-3; DNA: TGCGCCAGCAGCCCCAGATCGGATGGCACAGATACGCAGTATTTT; CDR3: CASSPRSDGTDTQYF
size: many; V: TRBV20-1; D: .; J: TRBJ2-5; DNA: TGCAGTGCTAGAGGGCAAGAGACCCAGTACTTC; CDR3: CSARGQETQYF
size: many; V: TRBV27; D: TRBD1; J: TRBJ2-3; DNA: TGTGCCAGCAGTCCAGGGACAGGTAGTAGCACAGATACGCAGTATTTT; CDR3: CASSPGTGSSTDTQYF
size: many; V: TRBV19; D: .; J: TRBJ1-5; DNA: TGTGCCACCAATAACCAGGGGTTTAATCAGCCCCAGCATTTT; CDR3: CATNNQGFNQPQHF
size: many; V: TRBV7-9; D: .; J: TRBJ2-3; DNA: TGTGCCAGCAGCTTAGAAAGCCCGGGCCCCGACACAGATACGCAGTATTTT; CDR3: CASSLESPGPDTDTQYF
size: few; V: TRBV3-1; D: .; J: TRBJ1-2; DNA: TGTGCCAGCAGCCAACCCTCGCGAGGGGGGAGCGGCTACACCTTC; CDR3: CASSQPSRGGSGYTF
size: many; V: TRBV20-1; D: .; J: TRBJ2-7; DNA: TGCAGTGCTACGCCTGCTAGCTCCTACGAGCAGTACTTC; CDR3: CSATPASSYEQYF
size: .; V: TRBV7-9; D: .; J: TRBJ2-7; DNA: TGTGCCAGCAGCTTAAATGCGGGATTCCACGAGCAGTACTTC; CDR3: CASSLNAGFHEQYF
size: many; V: TRBV10-3; D: TRBD1; J: TRBJ1-1; DNA: TGTGCCATCAGTGGGGAGAGCGCGGGGACAGTTGAAGCTTTCTTT; CDR3: CAISGESAGTVEAFF
size: many; V: TRBV29-1; D: TRBD1; J: TRBJ2-5; DNA: TGCAGCGTCGACTCAAGGGACAGCCCGACCCAGTACTTC; CDR3: CSVDSRDSPTQYF